This TCR beta chain was captured in a study of blood T cells in healthy people across ages. This CDR3 has 16 residues. V shed 5 bases and J shed 2 bases, with 19 bases lying between them. The V gene's germline CDR1 is SNHLY and CDR2 FYNNEI. There are a few counts of this clonotype. Then a second PCR, running about 7 to 11 cycles, was carried out with a sample-barcoded 5' primer and a J-beta primer mix. Using its own MiXCR run on the 5' RACE reads, TCRdb lists one record per CDR3 protein. Of 580,000 or so distinct CDR3 sequences listed, roughly 43% are singletons. Sequencing was done on a sample of blood. This receptor was obtained from a man older than 75 in good health. V is TRBV2 and J is TRBJ2-7; a weak D match, TRBD1 (5 bases). Here the CDR3 reads CASSNTGSHTTYEQYF. CDR3 in DNA: TGTGCCAGCAGTAATACAGGTTCTCACACTACCTACGAGCAGTACTTC.